This T cell receptor delta chain was retrieved from a study of Vδ1+ human thymocytes. Findings and limits, study-wide: In the thymus, TRG and TRD repertoires looked highly polyclonal with Gaussian CDR3 lengths. The authors advised highly purified populations and single-cell validation. Donors shared many TRG clonotypes but few TRD clonotypes.

After alphabeta T cell depletion, CD3+ Vdelta1+ Vdelta2- thymocytes were sorted. Sequences come from RNA converted to cDNA by reverse transcription. Pooled V-gene forward primers with one constant-region reverse primer generated the CDR3 amplicons by multiplex PCR. TCRdb re-processed the multiplex PCR reads using CATT. The sample includes about 25,000 delta-chain clones, 7.4% seen only once; the top ten take around 0.99%. As to this clone: The antigen is undetermined.

With 3 bases removed from V and 4 bases from J, the gap between germline ends came to 24 bases. The CDR3 is 18 residues long. From germline, CDR1 is TSWWSYY and CDR2 QGS. Sequencing used Vdelta1+ gamma-delta thymocytes from the thymus. The subset is: FACS-sorted CD3+ TCRalphabeta- TCRVdelta1+ TCRVdelta2- thymocytes. This clonotype was sampled from a girl under three years old who had congenital heart surgery. This sequence joins TRDV1 and TRDJ1, with D perhaps matching TRDD2 (5 bases). CDR3 nucleotide sequence: TGTGCTCTTGGGGACAATTCCTTTTCCTGGCTGGAGTACGATAAACTCATCTTT. It encodes CALGDNSFSWLEYDKLIF.